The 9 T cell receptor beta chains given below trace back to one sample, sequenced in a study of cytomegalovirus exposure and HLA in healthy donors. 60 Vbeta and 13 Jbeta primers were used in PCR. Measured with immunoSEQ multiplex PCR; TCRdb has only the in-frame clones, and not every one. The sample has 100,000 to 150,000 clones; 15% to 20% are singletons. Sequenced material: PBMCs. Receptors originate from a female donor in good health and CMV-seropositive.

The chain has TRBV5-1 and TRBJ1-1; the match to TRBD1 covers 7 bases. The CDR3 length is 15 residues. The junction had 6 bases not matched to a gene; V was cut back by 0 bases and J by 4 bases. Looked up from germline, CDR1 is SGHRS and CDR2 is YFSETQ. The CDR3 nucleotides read TGCGCCAGCAGCTTGGGGGACAGCCTTATCACTGAAGCTTTCTTT. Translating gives CASSLGDSLITEAFF.

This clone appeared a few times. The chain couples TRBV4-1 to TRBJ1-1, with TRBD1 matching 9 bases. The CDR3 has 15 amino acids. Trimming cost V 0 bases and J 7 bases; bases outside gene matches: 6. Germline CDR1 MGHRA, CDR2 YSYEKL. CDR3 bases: TGCGCCAGCAGCCAAGAGGGGAGGGGACAGGGTGAAGCTTTCTTT. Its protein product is CASSQEGRGQGEAFF.

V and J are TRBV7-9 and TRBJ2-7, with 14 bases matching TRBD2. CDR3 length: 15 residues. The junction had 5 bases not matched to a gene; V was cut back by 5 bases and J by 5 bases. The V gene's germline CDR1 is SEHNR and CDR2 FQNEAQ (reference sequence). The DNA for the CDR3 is TGTGCCAGCAGCGCGCGACTAGCGGGAGGGAACGAGCAGTACTTC. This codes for CASSARLAGGNEQYF. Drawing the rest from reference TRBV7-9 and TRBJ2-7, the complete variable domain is DTGVSQNPRHKITKRGQNVTFRCDPISEHNRLYWYRQTLGQGPEFLTYFQNEAQLEKSRLLSDRFSAERPKGSFSTLEIQRTEQGDSAMYLCASSARLAGGNEQYFGPGTRLTVT.

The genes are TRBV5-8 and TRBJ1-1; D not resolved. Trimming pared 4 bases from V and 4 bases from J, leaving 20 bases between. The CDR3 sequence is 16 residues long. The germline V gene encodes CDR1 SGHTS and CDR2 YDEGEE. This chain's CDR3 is CASSPGRVTPFTEAFF. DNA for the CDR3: TGTGCCAGCAGCCCCGGTAGAGTCACCCCGTTCACTGAAGCTTTCTTT. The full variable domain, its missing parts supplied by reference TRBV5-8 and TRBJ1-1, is EAGVTQSPTHLIKTRGQQATLRCSPISGHTSVYWYQQALGLGLQFLLWYDEGEERNRGNFPPRFSGRQFPNYSSELNVNALELEDSALYLCASSPGRVTPFTEAFFGQGTRLTVV.

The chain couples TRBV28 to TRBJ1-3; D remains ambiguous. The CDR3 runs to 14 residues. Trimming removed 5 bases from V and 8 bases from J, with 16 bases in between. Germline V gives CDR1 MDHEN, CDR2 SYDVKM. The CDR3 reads CASSTAPTRDTIYF. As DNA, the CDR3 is TGTGCCAGCAGTACCGCCCCCACACGGGACACCATATATTTT.

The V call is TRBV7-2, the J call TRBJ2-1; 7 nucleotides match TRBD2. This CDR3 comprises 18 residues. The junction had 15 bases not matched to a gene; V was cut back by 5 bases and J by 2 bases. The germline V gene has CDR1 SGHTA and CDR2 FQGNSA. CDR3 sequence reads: CASSRPRGSGLTYNEQFF. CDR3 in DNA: TGTGCCAGCAGCCGACCTCGGGGTAGCGGGCTAACCTACAATGAGCAGTTCTTC.

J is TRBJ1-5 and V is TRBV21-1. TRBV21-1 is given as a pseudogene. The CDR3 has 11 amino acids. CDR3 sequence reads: CASKGDQPQHF. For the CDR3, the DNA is TGTGCCAGCAAGGGAGATCAGCCCCAGCATTTT.

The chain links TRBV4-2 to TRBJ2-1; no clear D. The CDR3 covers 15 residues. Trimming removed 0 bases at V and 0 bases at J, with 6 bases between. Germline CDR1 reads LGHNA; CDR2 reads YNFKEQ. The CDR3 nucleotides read TGTGCCAGCAGCCAAGATCGCGGCTCCTACAATGAGCAGTTCTTC. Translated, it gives CASSQDRGSYNEQFF.

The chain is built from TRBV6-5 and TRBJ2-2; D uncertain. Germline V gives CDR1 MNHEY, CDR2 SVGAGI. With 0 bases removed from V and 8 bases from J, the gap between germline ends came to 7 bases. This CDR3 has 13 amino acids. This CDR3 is CASSYSRAGELFF. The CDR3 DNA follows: TGTGCCAGCAGTTACTCGAGAGCAGGGGAGCTGTTTTTT.